Listed here is a single T cell receptor (beta chain). Its antigen is as yet unknown. Mismatch with germline at one junction end may stem from a read error. By quantitative 5'-RACE with molecular barcodes, the TCR beta libraries were made. Using its own MiXCR run on the 5' RACE reads, TCRdb lists one record per CDR3 protein. The repertoire holds approximately 35,000 distinct CDR3 sequences, with more than 13% as singletons. The source of the sample is a study of CD8 T cells in ankylosing spondylitis. Regarding the study as a whole: According to the report, clones linked to the disease were significantly enriched in matched synovial fluid samples taken from ankylosing spondylitis patients. Blood of patients with ankylosing spondylitis appeared to be characterized by a TCR beta motif of 8 or 9 highly homologous variants.

The CDR3 runs 14 residues. Germline CDR1 and CDR2: ENHRY and SYGVKD. This TCR was sampled from a male donor with ankylosing spondylitis or in good health (not recorded which). The V gene is TRBV10-3, the J gene TRBJ2-1; D is unclear. The specimen was blood. The CDR3 DNA reads as TGTGCCATCAGTGAGTCGTTTAGAAATGATGAGCAGTTCTTT. Its protein is CAISESFRNDEQFF.